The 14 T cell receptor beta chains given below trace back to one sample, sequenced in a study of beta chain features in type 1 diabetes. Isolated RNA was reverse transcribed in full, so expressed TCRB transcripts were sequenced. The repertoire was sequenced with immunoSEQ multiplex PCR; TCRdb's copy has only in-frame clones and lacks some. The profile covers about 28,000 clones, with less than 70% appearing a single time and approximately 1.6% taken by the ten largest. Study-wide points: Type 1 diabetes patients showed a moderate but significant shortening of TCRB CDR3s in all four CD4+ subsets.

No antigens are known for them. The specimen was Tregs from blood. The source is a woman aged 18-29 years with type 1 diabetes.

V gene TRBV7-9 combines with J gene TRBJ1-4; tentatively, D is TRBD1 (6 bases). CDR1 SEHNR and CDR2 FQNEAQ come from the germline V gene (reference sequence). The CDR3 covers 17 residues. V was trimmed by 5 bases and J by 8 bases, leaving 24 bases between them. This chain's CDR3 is CASSRTLLAGTQEKLFF. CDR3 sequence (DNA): TGTGCCAGCAGCCGCACTCTACTCGCCGGGACACAAGAAAAACTGTTTTTT. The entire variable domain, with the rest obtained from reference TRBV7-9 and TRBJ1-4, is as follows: DTGVSQNPRHKITKRGQNVTFRCDPISEHNRLYWYRQTLGQGPEFLTYFQNEAQLEKSRLLSDRFSAERPKGSFSTLEIQRTEQGDSAMYLCASSRTLLAGTQEKLFFGSGTQLSVL.

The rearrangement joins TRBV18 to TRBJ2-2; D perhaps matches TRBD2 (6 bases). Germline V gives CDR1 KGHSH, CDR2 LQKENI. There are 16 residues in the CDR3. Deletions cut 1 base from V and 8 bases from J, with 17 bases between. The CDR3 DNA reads TGTGCCAGCTCACCACGCAGTAGCGGAACTAGTGGGGAGCTGTTTTTT. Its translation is CASSPRSSGTSGELFF.

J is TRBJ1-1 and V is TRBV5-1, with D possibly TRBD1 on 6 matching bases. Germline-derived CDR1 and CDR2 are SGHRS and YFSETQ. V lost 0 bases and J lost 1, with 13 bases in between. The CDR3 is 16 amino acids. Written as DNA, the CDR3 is TGCGCCAGCAGCTTGGGGCAGGGGCTACGGAACACTGAAGCTTTCTTT. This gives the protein CASSLGQGLRNTEAFF.

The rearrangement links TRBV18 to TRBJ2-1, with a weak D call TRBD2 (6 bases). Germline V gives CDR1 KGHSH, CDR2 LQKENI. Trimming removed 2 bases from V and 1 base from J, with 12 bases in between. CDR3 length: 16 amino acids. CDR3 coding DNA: TGTGCCAGCTCACCAAATAGCGGTGGATCCTACAATGAGCAGTTCTTC. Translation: CASSPNSGGSYNEQFF.

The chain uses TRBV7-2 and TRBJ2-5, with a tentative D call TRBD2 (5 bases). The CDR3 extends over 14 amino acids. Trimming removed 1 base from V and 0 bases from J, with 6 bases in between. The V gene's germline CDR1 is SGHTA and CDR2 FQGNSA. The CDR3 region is CASSLGLHQETQYF. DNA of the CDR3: TGTGCCAGCAGCTTAGGACTACACCAAGAGACCCAGTACTTC. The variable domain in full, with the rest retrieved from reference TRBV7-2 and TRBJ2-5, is GAGVSQSPSNKVTEKGKDVELRCDPISGHTALYWYRQSLGQGLEFLIYFQGNSAPDKSGLPSDRFSAERTGGSVSTLTIQRTQQEDSAVYLCASSLGLHQETQYFGPGTRLLVL.

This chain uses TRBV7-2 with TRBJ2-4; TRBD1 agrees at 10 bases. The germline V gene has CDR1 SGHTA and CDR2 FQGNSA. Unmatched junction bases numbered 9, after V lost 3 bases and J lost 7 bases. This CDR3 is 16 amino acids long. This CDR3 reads CASSFAGTGEENIQYF. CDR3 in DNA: TGTGCCAGCAGCTTCGCCGGGACAGGGGAGGAGAACATTCAGTACTTC.

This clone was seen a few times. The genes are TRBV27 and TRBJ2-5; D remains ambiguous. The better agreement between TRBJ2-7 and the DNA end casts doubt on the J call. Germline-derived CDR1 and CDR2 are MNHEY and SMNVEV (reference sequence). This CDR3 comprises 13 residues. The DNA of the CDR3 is TGTGCCAGCAGTTTTACCCATCTTTACGAGCAGTACTTC. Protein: CASSFTHLYEQYF.

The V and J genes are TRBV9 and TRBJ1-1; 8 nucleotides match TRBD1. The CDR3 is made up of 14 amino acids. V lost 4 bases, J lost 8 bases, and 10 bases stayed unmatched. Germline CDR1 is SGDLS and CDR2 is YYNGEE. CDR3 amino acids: CASSPWTGQSEAFF. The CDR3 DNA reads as TGTGCCAGCAGCCCATGGACAGGGCAGTCCGAAGCTTTCTTT.

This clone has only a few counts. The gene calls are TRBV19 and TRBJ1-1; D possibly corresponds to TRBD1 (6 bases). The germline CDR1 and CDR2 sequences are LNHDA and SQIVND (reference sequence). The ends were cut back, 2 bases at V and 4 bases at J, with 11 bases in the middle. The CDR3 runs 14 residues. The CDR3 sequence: CASSIQGRGTEAFF. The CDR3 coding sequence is TGTGCCAGTAGTATACAGGGGAGGGGCACTGAAGCTTTCTTT.

The CDR3 DNA follows: TGCAGCGCCAATACATATAAGAGGACAGGGGGCGGCGGGGAGCTGTTTTTT. Encoded protein: CSANTYKRTGGGGELFF. The chain joins TRBV29-1 to TRBJ2-2; TRBD1 matches at 11 bases. This CDR3 is 17 amino acids long. The germline V gene has CDR1 SQVTM and CDR2 ANQGSEA. V shed 7 bases and J 7 bases; nucleotides not matched to a gene: 17.

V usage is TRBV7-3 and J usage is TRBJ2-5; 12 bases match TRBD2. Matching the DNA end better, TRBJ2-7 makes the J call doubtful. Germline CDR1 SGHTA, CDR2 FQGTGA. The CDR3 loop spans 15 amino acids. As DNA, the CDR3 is TGTGCCAGCAGCCTAGCGGGGGGGTCCTCCTACGAGCAGTACTTC. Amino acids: CASSLAGGSSYEQYF.

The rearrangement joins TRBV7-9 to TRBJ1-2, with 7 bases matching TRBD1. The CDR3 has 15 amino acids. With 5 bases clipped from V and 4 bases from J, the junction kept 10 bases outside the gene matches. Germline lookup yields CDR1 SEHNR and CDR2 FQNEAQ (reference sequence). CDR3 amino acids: CASSAGQDISYGYTF. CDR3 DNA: TGTGCCAGCAGCGCCGGACAGGATATAAGCTATGGCTACACCTTC. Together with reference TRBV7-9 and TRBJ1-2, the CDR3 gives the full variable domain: DTGVSQNPRHKITKRGQNVTFRCDPISEHNRLYWYRQTLGQGPEFLTYFQNEAQLEKSRLLSDRFSAERPKGSFSTLEIQRTEQGDSAMYLCASSAGQDISYGYTFGSGTRLTVV.

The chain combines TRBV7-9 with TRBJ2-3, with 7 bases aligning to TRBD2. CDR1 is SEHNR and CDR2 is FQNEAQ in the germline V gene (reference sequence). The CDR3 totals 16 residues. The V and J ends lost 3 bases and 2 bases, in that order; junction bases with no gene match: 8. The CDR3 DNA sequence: TGTGCCAGCAGCTTCTCTAGCGGACCTCACACAGATACGCAGTATTTT. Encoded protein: CASSFSSGPHTDTQYF. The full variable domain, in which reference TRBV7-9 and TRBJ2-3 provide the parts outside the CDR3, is DTGVSQNPRHKITKRGQNVTFRCDPISEHNRLYWYRQTLGQGPEFLTYFQNEAQLEKSRLLSDRFSAERPKGSFSTLEIQRTEQGDSAMYLCASSFSSGPHTDTQYFGPGTRLTVL.

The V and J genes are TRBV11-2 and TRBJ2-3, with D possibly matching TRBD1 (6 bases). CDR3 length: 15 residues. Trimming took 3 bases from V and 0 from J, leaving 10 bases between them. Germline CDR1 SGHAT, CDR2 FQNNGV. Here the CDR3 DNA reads TGTGCCAGCAGCTTTCGCGGACAGAGCACAGATACGCAGTATTTT. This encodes CASSFRGQSTDTQYF.